This is a list of T cell receptor beta chains from one sample in a study of cytomegalovirus exposure and HLA in healthy donors. Clones were sequenced by immunoSEQ multiplex PCR, and TCRdb holds only the in-frame ones, with some missing. The table includes fewer than 150,000 clones, less than 90% detected once. The source material was PBMCs. The receptors shown here come from a man aged 18 to 30 in good health and CMV-seropositive. Each CDR3 is given with its conserved first and last residue. D genes are given only for firm matches. For some rows the clone size is stated as once, few or many, or as a class when expanded; others skip it.

>TRBD1|TRBV5-1|NA|TRBJ2-1
CASSPGQGARNEQFF
TGCGCCAGCAGCCCGGGACAGGGGGCGCGGAATGAGCAGTTCTTC
>NA|TRBV11-2|NA|TRBJ2-7
CASSQDAAGSYEQYF
TGTGCCAGCAGCCAGGACGCGGCGGGTTCCTACGAGCAGTACTTC
>NA|TRBV5-5|NA|TRBJ2-1
CASSLDGYSRRMVRFF
TGTGCCAGCAGCTTGGATGGGTACTCGAGGAGGATGGTGCGGTTCTTC
>TRBD1|TRBV7-2|NA|TRBJ1-4
CASSFQDRAESEKLFF
TGTGCCAGCAGCTTCCAGGACAGGGCTGAAAGTGAAAAACTGTTTTTT
>NA|TRBV2|NA|TRBJ2-1
CASTVRSSYNEQFF
TGTGCCAGCACCGTCCGCAGCTCCTACAATGAGCAGTTCTTC
>NA|TRBV15|NA|TRBJ2-2
CATTLGGNTGELFF
TGTGCCACCACCTTGGGGGGGAACACCGGGGAGCTGTTTTTT
>NA|TRBV10-3|NA|TRBJ1-5
CASLTGPRPQHF
TGTGCCTCCTTGACAGGCCCTAGGCCCCAGCATTTT
>TRBD1|TRBV10-3|NA|TRBJ2-2
CAISELRTGGSRELFF
TGTGCCATCAGTGAACTTAGGACAGGGGGCTCCCGGGAGCTGTTTTTT
>TRBD1|TRBV7-9|NA|TRBJ2-7
CASSLQGGGGYEQYF
TGTGCCAGCAGCCTCCAAGGGGGCGGCGGATACGAGCAGTACTTC
>NA|TRBV2|NA|TRBJ1-1
CASTRGPTRMNTEAFF
TGTGCCAGCACTAGGGGTCCAACCCGCATGAACACTGAAGCTTTCTTT
>NA|TRBV27|NA|TRBJ2-3
CASSFVGNTQYF
TGTGCCAGCAGTTTTGTCGGGAATACGCAGTATTTT
>TRBD2|TRBV7-8|NA|TRBJ2-2
CASSLEPLAGGYTGELFF
TGTGCCAGCAGCTTAGAGCCTTTAGCGGGGGGATACACCGGGGAGCTGTTTTTT
>NA|TRBV25-1|NA|TRBJ1-1
CASSVTTHGGNTEAFF
TGTGCCAGCAGTGTAACCACCCATGGAGGGAACACTGAAGCTTTCTTT
>TRBD1|TRBV5-1|NA|TRBJ1-2
CASSSSGTGEYGYTF
TGCGCCAGCAGCTCGTCCGGGACAGGGGAATATGGCTACACCTTC
>TRBD1|TRBV7-8|NA|TRBJ1-1
CASSATGGATEAFF
TGTGCCAGCAGCGCGACAGGGGGGGCCACTGAAGCTTTCTTT
>TRBD1|TRBV19|NA|TRBJ1-1
CASSIFTRGRGEAFF
TGTGCCAGTAGTATCTTTACCAGGGGGCGAGGTGAAGCTTTCTTT
>NA|TRBV7-2|NA|TRBJ1-1
CASSLGRNTEAFF
TGTGCCAGCAGCTTAGGTCGGAACACTGAAGCTTTCTTT
>TRBD2|TRBV2|NA|TRBJ2-1
CASSGASGVGNEQFF
TGTGCCAGCAGTGGAGCTAGCGGGGTAGGTAATGAGCAGTTCTTC
>NA|TRBV5-8|NA|TRBJ2-7
CASSLYAATATSYEQYF
TGTGCCAGCAGCTTGTATGCGGCGACAGCGACTTCCTACGAGCAGTACTTC
>TRBD1|TRBV30|NA|TRBJ2-7
CAWSVGTGPYEQYF
TGTGCCTGGAGTGTGGGGACAGGGCCCTACGAGCAGTACTTC
>NA|TRBV5-4|NA|TRBJ2-2
CASSLGGGANTGELFF
TGTGCCAGCAGCTTGGGAGGCGGGGCGAACACCGGGGAGCTGTTTTTT
>NA|TRBV10-3|NA|TRBJ2-1
CAISGDISLRDEQFF
TGTGCCATCAGTGGGGATATTTCCCTGCGGGATGAGCAGTTCTTC
>NA|TRBV21-1|NA|TRBJ2-3
CASSKGQDTQYF
TGTGCCAGCAGCAAAGGGCAAGATACGCAGTATTTT
>TRBD1|TRBV2|NA|TRBJ1-4
CASSLRPGQAEKLFF
TGTGCCAGCAGTCTGCGACCGGGACAGGCCGAAAAACTGTTTTTT
>TRBD2|TRBV7-9|NA|TRBJ2-1
CASSFGSGGDNEQFF
TGTGCCAGCAGCTTCGGCAGCGGGGGGGACAATGAGCAGTTCTTC
>TRBD2|TRBV2|NA|TRBJ2-7
CASTGTTNSYEQYF
TGTGCCAGCACCGGGACTACCAATTCCTACGAGCAGTACTTC
>NA|TRBV18|NA|TRBJ2-7
CASSPRQASYEQYF
TGTGCCAGCTCACCAAGACAGGCATCCTACGAGCAGTACTTC
>TRBD1|TRBV6-1|once|TRBJ1-2
CASGYADRGGGYTF
TGTGCCAGCGGGTATGCGGACAGGGGGGGCGGCTACACCTTC
>NA|TRBV5-4|NA|TRBJ2-7
CASSSPDTYEQYF
TGTGCCAGCAGCTCGCCAGACACCTACGAGCAGTACTTC
>TRBD1|TRBV6-5|NA|TRBJ1-5
CASSYRQGDQPQHF
TGTGCCAGCAGTTACAGACAGGGAGATCAGCCCCAGCATTTT
>NA|TRBV18|NA|TRBJ1-5
CASSPQVGSSNQPQHF
TGTGCCAGCTCACCCCAGGTTGGATCTAGCAATCAGCCCCAGCATTTT
>NA|TRBV10-3|few|TRBJ2-7
CAISESQVTYEQYF
TGTGCCATCAGTGAGTCCCAGGTAACCTACGAGCAGTACTTC
>TRBD2|TRBV7-8|NA|TRBJ2-1
CASGRLARSYNEQFF
TGTGCCAGCGGCCGACTAGCGCGTTCCTACAATGAGCAGTTCTTC
>NA|TRBV19|NA|TRBJ2-7
CASRSTAGSYEQYF
TGTGCCAGTAGAAGTACGGCAGGCTCGTACGAGCAGTACTTC
>NA|TRBV10-3|NA|TRBJ2-5
CAMKPSWAQETQYF
TGTGCCATGAAGCCGTCATGGGCCCAAGAGACCCAGTACTTC
>NA|TRBV28|NA|TRBJ1-1
CASSHGGGGRTEAFF
TGTGCCAGCAGCCATGGGGGGGGAGGCAGGACTGAAGCTTTCTTT
>NA|TRBV5-1|NA|TRBJ2-7
CASSLDTPHQQYF
TGCGCCAGCAGCTTGGATACACCCCATCAGCAGTACTTC
>TRBD1|TRBV5-1|NA|TRBJ1-6
CASSLWTGSSYNSPLHF
TGCGCCAGCAGCCTATGGACAGGGAGCTCCTATAATTCACCCCTCCACTTT
>TRBD1|TRBV19|NA|TRBJ1-5
CASITTTGHQPQHF
TGTGCCAGTATTACTACGACAGGGCACCAGCCCCAGCATTTT
>TRBD1|TRBV28|NA|TRBJ1-2
CASSRYPDRGPYGYTF
TGTGCCAGCAGTCGATATCCGGACAGGGGACCTTATGGCTACACCTTC
>NA|TRBV5-1|NA|TRBJ1-2
CASSLAANYGYTF
TGCGCCAGCAGCTTGGCAGCTAACTATGGCTACACCTTC
>NA|TRBV27|once|TRBJ1-2
CASSSATKGRGYGYTF
TGTGCCAGCAGTTCTGCGACAAAGGGGCGAGGCTATGGCTACACCTTC
>NA|TRBV25-1|NA|TRBJ1-6
CASSEMADSPLHF
TGTGCCAGCAGTGAAATGGCGGATTCACCCCTCCACTTT
>NA|TRBV4-1|NA|TRBJ1-1
CASSQSGLNTEAFF
TGCGCCAGCAGCCAGTCAGGGTTGAACACTGAAGCTTTCTTT
>NA|TRBV11-2|once|TRBJ2-7
CASSLVSTGYYEQYF
TGTGCCAGCAGCTTAGTCTCAACAGGATACTACGAGCAGTACTTC
>TRBD2|TRBV2|NA|TRBJ2-5
CASSPGGGQETQYF
TGTGCCAGCTCCCCGGGGGGGGGTCAAGAGACCCAGTACTTC
>TRBD2|TRBV15|NA|TRBJ2-1
CATSSTSGAYNEQFF
TGTGCCACCAGCAGCACTAGCGGGGCCTACAATGAGCAGTTCTTC
>TRBD1|TRBV12-5|NA|TRBJ1-1
CASGPGQGHTEAFF
TGTGCTAGTGGCCCGGGACAGGGGCACACTGAAGCTTTCTTT
>NA|TRBV28|NA|TRBJ2-7
CASSLSRDGSYEQYF
TGTGCCAGCAGTTTATCCAGGGATGGGTCCTACGAGCAGTACTTC
>TRBD1|TRBV5-1|NA|TRBJ1-2
CASSLQGGTPSHYGYTF
TGCGCCAGCAGCCTACAGGGGGGGACCCCGTCACACTATGGCTACACCTTC
>NA|TRBV7-8|NA|TRBJ1-4
CASSPGRHNEKLFF
TGTGCCAGCAGCCCAGGCAGGCATAATGAAAAACTGTTTTTT
>NA|TRBV7-9|NA|TRBJ2-7
CASSLAHSYEQYF
TGTGCCAGCAGCTTGGCACATTCCTACGAGCAGTACTTC
>NA|TRBV7-7|once|TRBJ2-2
CASRAWNTGELFF
TGTGCCAGCAGAGCCTGGAACACCGGGGAGCTGTTTTTT
>NA|TRBV7-2|NA|TRBJ2-6
CASSLVGSPSGANVLTF
TGTGCCAGCAGCTTAGTCGGGAGCCCCTCTGGGGCCAACGTCCTGACTTTC
>NA|TRBV7-2|NA|TRBJ1-1
CASSSQRGRNTEAFF
TGTGCCAGCAGCTCTCAGCGGGGGAGGAACACTGAAGCTTTCTTT